The 13 T cell receptor beta chains in this list originate from one sample, sequenced in a study of kidney transplant recipient with SARS-CoV-2 infection. In TCRdb, the reads were re-called with MiXCR into one record per CDR3 protein. The sample records 250,000 or so distinct CDR3 sequences, less than 35% being singletons. Source: a blood sample, taken at baseline and between days 110 and 120 from a kidney transplant recipient. The receptors were gathered from a male patient between 25 and 39 years old who had COVID-19 and was a kidney transplant recipient. Some of the T cells might come from the graft donor.

To note about this clonotype: A single base separates this from a much larger clone, so it may be a read error. This chain connects TRBV19 to TRBJ1-1; the D is unclear. This CDR3 comprises 13 residues. Germline assignment: CDR1 LNHDA and CDR2 SQIVND (reference sequence). The V gene lost 10 bases and the J gene lost 3 bases, with 15 bases spanning the gap. The CDR3 spells CANTSELHTEAFF. In DNA, the CDR3 is TGTGCCAATACGTCGGAGCTACACACTGAAGCTTTCTTT.

With respect to this clonotype: The junction departs from germline at one end; a sequencing error may be responsible. This chain uses TRBV6-5 with TRBJ2-5; D is tentatively TRBD1 or TRBD2 (5 bases each). Germline CDR1 and CDR2: MNHEY and SVGAGI. This CDR3 is 13 amino acids long. The CDR3 loop reads CACTGPPQEAQYF. The CDR3 nucleotides are TGTGCCTGCACGGGGCCCCCCCAAGAGGCCCAGTACTTC.

This clonotype was seen ten or more times. This rearrangement joins TRBV4-2 to TRBJ1-1; D not certain. The CDR3 extends over 13 amino acids. Germline CDR1 and CDR2: LGHNA and YNFKEQ. Trimming cost V 4 bases and J 10 bases, with 16 bases left between them. The CDR3 is CASSPLGRVGAFF. In DNA, the CDR3 is TGTGCCAGCAGCCCCCTCGGGAGGGTGGGAGCTTTCTTT.

The table lists this clonotype with many counts. The chain is built from TRBV11-2 and TRBJ2-2; TRBD1 agrees at 7 bases. The V gene end was trimmed by 5 bases and the J gene end by 8 bases; junction bases not matched to a gene: 5. The CDR3 runs 13 residues. CDR1 is SGHAT and CDR2 is FQNNGV in the germline V gene. The CDR3 region has the DNA TGTGCCAGCAGCCCTGACAGGGCGGGGGAGCTGTTTTTT. Its translation is CASSPDRAGELFF.

This clonotype was detected many times. The rearrangement joins TRBV6-5 to TRBJ1-5; 10 positions match TRBD1. V shed 5 bases and J 6 bases; nucleotides not matched to a gene: 7. This CDR3 comprises 15 residues. From germline, CDR1 is MNHEY and CDR2 SVGAGI. CDR3 residues: CASSQGTGEGQPQHF. The CDR3, as DNA: TGTGCCAGCAGTCAGGGGACAGGGGAGGGTCAGCCCCAGCATTTT.

This clonotype was recorded at least ten times. The chain couples TRBV7-6 to TRBJ1-1; D is undetermined. This CDR3 contains 14 residues. Trimming took off 1 base at V and 4 bases at J, with 10 bases between the two ends. The germline CDR1 and CDR2 sequences are SGHVS and FNYEAQ. The CDR3 is CASSLGSVVTEAFF. In nucleotides, the CDR3 is TGTGCCAGCAGCTTAGGGTCCGTGGTCACTGAAGCTTTCTTT. The full variable domain, with the rest looked up from reference TRBV7-6 and TRBJ1-1, is GAGVSQSPRYKVTKRGQDVALRCDPISGHVSLYWYRQALGQGPEFLTYFNYEAQQDKSGLPNDRFSAERPEGSISTLTIQRTEQRDSAMYRCASSLGSVVTEAFFGQGTRLTVV.

This clonotype appeared many times. CDR3 sequence (DNA): TGTGCCAGCAGCGGCGTCTCTGGGGCCAACGTCCTGACTTTC. Protein sequence: CASSGVSGANVLTF. The chain couples TRBV6-5 to TRBJ2-6; unclear D gene. Between the trimmed V and J ends, which lost 6 bases and 0 bases, there was a span of 6 bases. Germline V CDR1 and CDR2: MNHEY, SVGAGI. The CDR3 has 14 amino acids.

With respect to this clonotype: A much larger clone differs from this one at a single base, so this may be a read error. The rearrangement uses TRBV28 and TRBJ2-2; D is ambiguous. This CDR3 contains 15 residues. Per germline, CDR1 MDHEN and CDR2 SYDVKM. CDR3 protein: CASSLRAENTRELFF. CDR3 DNA sequence: TGTGCCAGCAGCCTTCGGGCGGAGAACACCCGGGAGCTGTTTTTT.

This clonotype occurred many times. This sequence joins TRBV12-3 or TRBV12-4 and TRBJ2-7; 7 bases agree with TRBD1. With V trimmed by 4 bases and J by 4 bases, 13 bases remained unmatched. CDR3 length equals 16 residues. CDR3 in amino acids: CASSSPPGQRTYEQYF. The CDR3 region has the DNA TGTGCCAGCAGTTCCCCCCCGGGACAGAGAACTTACGAGCAGTACTTC.

Points on this clonotype: A much larger clone is a single base away; this may be a read error. The chain couples TRBV28 to TRBJ1-2; D is ambiguous. Germline CDR1 MDHEN, CDR2 SYDVKM. The CDR3 runs 16 residues. The CDR3 loop reads CGSHAVDSRKTYGYTF. The DNA for the CDR3 is TGTGGCAGTCATGCCGTTGATAGCCGAAAGACCTATGGCTACACCTTC.

Note on this clonotype: A single base separates this from a much larger clone, so it may be a read error. V usage is TRBV19 and J usage is TRBJ1-5; a weak D match, TRBD1 (5 bases). CDR1 is LNHDA, CDR2 SQIVND, per germline (reference sequence). The CDR3 length is 19 residues. The CDR3 spells CASSIPMGDARYSNQPRHF. DNA for the CDR3: TGTGCCAGTAGTATCCCAATGGGGGATGCCCGGTATAGCAATCAGCCCCGGCATTTT. The complete variable domain, with remaining parts taken from reference TRBV19 and TRBJ1-5, reads DGGITQSPKYLFRKEGQNVTLSCEQNLNHDAMYWYRQDPGQGLRLIYYSQIVNDFQKGDIAEGYSVSREKKESFPLTVTSAQKNPTAFYLCASSIPMGDARYSNQPRHFGDGTRLSIL.

This clonotype has a count of ten or more. The chain employs TRBV6-5 and TRBJ1-2; D unclear. The CDR3 contains 13 residues. V dropped 6 bases and J dropped 6 bases, with 14 bases sitting between them. Germline V lookup: CDR1 MNHEY, CDR2 SVGAGI. The CDR3 loop reads CASSRLASDGYTF. The CDR3 region has the DNA TGTGCCAGCAGCCGCTTGGCGAGTGATGGCTACACCTTC.

Details on this clonotype: A much larger clone is a single base away; this may be a read error. J is TRBJ1-2 and V is TRBV23-1; no reliable D call. TRBV23-1 is an ORF, with its function uncertain. Trimming pared 4 bases from V and 4 bases from J, leaving 22 bases between. The length of the CDR3 is 17 residues. The CDR3 DNA reads TGCGCCAGCAGTCTGCCAACGCTACGCAGAAAGACCTATGGCTACACCTTC. The encoded protein is CASSLPTLRRKTYGYTF.